This T cell receptor (beta chain) was sequenced during a study of T cell repertoires in cytomegalovirus infection. Points on this clonotype: What it recognizes is unknown.

Trimming removed 2 bases at V and 0 bases at J, with 11 bases between. The length of the CDR3 is 16 residues. Germline CDR1 and CDR2: SQVTM and ANQGSEA. TCRdb re-called the reads through MiXCR, storing one row per CDR3 protein. The sample yields 90,000 to 120,000 distinct CDR3 sequences, under 55% seen once. This specimen was CD8+ T cells from cultured PBMCs, taken from culture after CMV antigen stimulation. V is TRBV29-1 and J is TRBJ2-6; D is possibly TRBD1 (6 bases). This clonotype originated in a human donor in good health (CMV status not recorded). Some clones in this sample may be carry-over from other donors' samples. Written as DNA, the CDR3 is TGCAGCGTTGAACGGGACACCGACTCTGGGGCCAACGTCCTGACTTTC. It codes for CSVERDTDSGANVLTF.